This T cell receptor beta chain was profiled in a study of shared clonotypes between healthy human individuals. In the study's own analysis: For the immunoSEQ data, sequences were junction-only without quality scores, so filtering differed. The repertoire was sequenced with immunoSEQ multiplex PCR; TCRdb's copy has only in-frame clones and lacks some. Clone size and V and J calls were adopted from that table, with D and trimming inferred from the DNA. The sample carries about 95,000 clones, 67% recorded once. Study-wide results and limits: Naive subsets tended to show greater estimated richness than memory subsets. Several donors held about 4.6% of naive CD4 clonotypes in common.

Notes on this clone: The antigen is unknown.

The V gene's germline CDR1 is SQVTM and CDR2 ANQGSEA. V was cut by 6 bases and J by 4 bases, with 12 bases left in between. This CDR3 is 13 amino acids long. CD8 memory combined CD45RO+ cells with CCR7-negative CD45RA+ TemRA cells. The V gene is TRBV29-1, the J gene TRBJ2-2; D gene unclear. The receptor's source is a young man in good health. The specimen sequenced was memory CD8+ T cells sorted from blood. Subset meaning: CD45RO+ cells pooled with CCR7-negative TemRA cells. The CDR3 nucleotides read TGCAGCGTGGGCCTAAGGCGCACCGGGGAGCTGTTTTTT. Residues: CSVGLRRTGELFF.